This TCR beta chain was obtained from a study of T cell responses to AZD1222 COVID-19 vaccine. Study-level findings and limits: Receipt of two AZD1222 doses was followed by a rise in Spike-specific TCR breadth and depth. Regions left unmutated in variants are reportedly the target of nearly half of spike-specific TCRs.

Some clones are missing from TCRdb's copy, which holds only in-frame ones; the method was immunoSEQ multiplex PCR. The sample holds tens of thousands of clones, 80% to 90% seen once. Comments on this clone: Its specificity is not known.

Trimming stripped 0 bases from V and 3 bases from J, with 8 bases between. Germline assignment: CDR1 GTSNPN and CDR2 SVGIG (reference sequence). CDR3 length: 14 residues. The origin of this receptor is an adult who received the AZD1222 COVID-19 vaccine. V usage is TRBV30 and J usage is TRBJ2-2; D not resolved. Material: peripheral blood, obtained 28 days after the second AZD1222 dose. The CDR3 DNA follows: TGTGCCTGGAGTGTCTCACTACACACCGGGGAGCTGTTTTTT. Its protein is CAWSVSLHTGELFF.